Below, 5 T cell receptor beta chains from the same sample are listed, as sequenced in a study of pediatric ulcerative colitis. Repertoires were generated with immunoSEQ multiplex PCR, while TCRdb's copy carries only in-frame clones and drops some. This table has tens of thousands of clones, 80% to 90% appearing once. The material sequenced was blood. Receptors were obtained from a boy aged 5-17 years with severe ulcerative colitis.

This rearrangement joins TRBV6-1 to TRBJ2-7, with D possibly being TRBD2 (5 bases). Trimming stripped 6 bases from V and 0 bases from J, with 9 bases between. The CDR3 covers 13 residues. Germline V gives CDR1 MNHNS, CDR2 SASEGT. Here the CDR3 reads CASRDLSSYEQYF. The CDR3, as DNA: TGTGCCAGCAGGGACTTGAGCTCCTACGAGCAGTACTTC.

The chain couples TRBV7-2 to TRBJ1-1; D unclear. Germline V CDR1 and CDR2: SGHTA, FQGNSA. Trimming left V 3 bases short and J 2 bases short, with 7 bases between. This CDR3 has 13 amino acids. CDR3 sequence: CASSFRGNTEAFF. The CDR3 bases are TGTGCCAGCAGCTTCCGTGGAAACACTGAAGCTTTCTTT.

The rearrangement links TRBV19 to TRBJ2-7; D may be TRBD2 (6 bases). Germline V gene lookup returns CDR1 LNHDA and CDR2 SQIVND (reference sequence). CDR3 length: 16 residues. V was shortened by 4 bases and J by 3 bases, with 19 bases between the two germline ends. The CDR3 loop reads CASSNGFGLRDYEQYF. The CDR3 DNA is TGTGCCAGTAGTAACGGGTTCGGTCTGCGGGACTACGAGCAGTACTTC.

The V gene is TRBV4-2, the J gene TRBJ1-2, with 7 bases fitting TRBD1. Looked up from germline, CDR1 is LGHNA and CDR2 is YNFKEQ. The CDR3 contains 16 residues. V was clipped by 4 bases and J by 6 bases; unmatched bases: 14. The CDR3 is CASSLRTGLTFHGYTF. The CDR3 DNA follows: TGTGCCAGCAGCCTGAGGACAGGCCTGACCTTTCATGGCTACACCTTC.

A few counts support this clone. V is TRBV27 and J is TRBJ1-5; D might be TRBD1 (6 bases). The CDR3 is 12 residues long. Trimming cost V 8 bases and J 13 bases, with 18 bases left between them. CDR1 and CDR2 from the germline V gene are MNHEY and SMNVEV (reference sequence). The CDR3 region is CASLSQQGLQHF. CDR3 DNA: TGTGCCAGCCTATCCCAGCAGGGGCTGCAGCATTTT.